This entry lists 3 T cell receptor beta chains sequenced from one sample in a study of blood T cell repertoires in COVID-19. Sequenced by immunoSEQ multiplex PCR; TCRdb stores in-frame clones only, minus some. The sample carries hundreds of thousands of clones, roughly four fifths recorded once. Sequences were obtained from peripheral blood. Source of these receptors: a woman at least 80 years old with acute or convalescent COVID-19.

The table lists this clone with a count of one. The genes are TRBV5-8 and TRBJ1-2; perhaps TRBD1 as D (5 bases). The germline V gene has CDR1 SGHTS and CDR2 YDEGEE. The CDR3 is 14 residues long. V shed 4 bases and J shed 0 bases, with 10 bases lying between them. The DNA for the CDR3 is TGTGCCAGCAGCCGCAGGGCCACTAACTATGGCTACACCTTC. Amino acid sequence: CASSRRATNYGYTF. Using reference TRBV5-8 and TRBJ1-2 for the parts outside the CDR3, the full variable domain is EAGVTQSPTHLIKTRGQQATLRCSPISGHTSVYWYQQALGLGLQFLLWYDEGEERNRGNFPPRFSGRQFPNYSSELNVNALELEDSALYLCASSRRATNYGYTFGSGTRLTVV.

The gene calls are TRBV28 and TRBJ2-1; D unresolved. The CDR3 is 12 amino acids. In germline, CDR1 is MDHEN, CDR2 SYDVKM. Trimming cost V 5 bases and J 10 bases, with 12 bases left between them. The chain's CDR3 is CASSRGVGEQFF. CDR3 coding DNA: TGTGCCAGCAGTCGAGGAGTTGGCGAGCAGTTCTTC.

This CDR3 reads CASSFYGKDEQFF. In DNA form, the CDR3 reads TGTGCCAGCAGCTTTTACGGGAAGGATGAGCAGTTCTTC. The J gene is TRBJ2-1, the V gene TRBV7-2; D perhaps matches TRBD2 (5 bases). The CDR3 length is 13 residues. V lost 3 bases, J lost 8 bases, and 11 bases lay in between. Germline V CDR1 and CDR2: SGHTA, FQGNSA.